This passage covers 8 T cell receptor beta chains from one sample sequenced in a study of OX40 agonist ivuxolimab in advanced cancers. Sequencing was performed with immunoSEQ multiplex PCR; in TCRdb, only in-frame clones are kept and a portion is missing. Of tens of thousands of clones in the sample, 84% were seen once. The sample in question was CD4+ or CD8+ T cells sorted from blood, obtained in a trial of the OX40 agonist ivuxolimab. The receptors originated from an adult with an advanced solid tumor such as melanoma, head and neck, liver or kidney cancer.

The J gene is TRBJ2-3, the V gene TRBV18; 9 bases fit TRBD1. Germline CDR1 reads KGHSH; CDR2 reads LQKENI. The CDR3 loop spans 15 amino acids. V lost 3 bases to trimming and J lost 4 bases; unmatched junction nucleotides: 5. DNA of the CDR3: TGTGCCAGCTCACCGGGACAGGGTGGTTCAGATACGCAGTATTTT. It codes for CASSPGQGGSDTQYF.

The V and J genes are TRBV10-3 and TRBJ2-3; 14 bases agree with TRBD2. CDR3 length: 17 residues. V gave up 5 bases and J gave up 4 bases; unmatched junction bases: 8. Germline V gene sequence: CDR1 ENHRY, CDR2 SYGVKD. The CDR3 DNA sequence: TGTGCCATCAGTCAGAGGGGACTAGCGGGAGTCCCAGATACGCAGTATTTT. It is translated as CAISQRGLAGVPDTQYF.

The chain recombines TRBV28 with TRBJ1-5; perhaps TRBD1 as D (5 bases). The CDR3 contains 15 residues. V lost 3 bases, J lost 3 bases, and 12 bases lay in between. CDR1 is MDHEN, CDR2 SYDVKM, per germline. DNA for the CDR3: TGTGCCAGCAGTTTGGCCCCCAGGGTCAATCAGCCCCAGCATTTT. Translation gives CASSLAPRVNQPQHF.

This chain links TRBV19 with TRBJ1-1; a weak D match, TRBD1 (5 bases). This CDR3 is 12 amino acids long. The V end lost 5 bases, the J end lost 4 bases, and 8 bases lay between the germline ends. Germline assignment: CDR1 LNHDA and CDR2 SQIVND (reference sequence). The CDR3 nucleotides are TGTGCCAGTAGTGTGGGGACCACTGAAGCTTTCTTT. Translation: CASSVGTTEAFF.

The V call is TRBV7-6, the J call TRBJ2-7; the match to TRBD2 covers 7 bases. The germline gives CDR1 SGHVS, CDR2 FNYEAQ. The CDR3 has 13 amino acids. Trimming at V came to 6 bases and at J to 7 bases, leaving 9 bases not matched to a gene. For the CDR3, the DNA is TGTGCCAGCAGTTATTGGCGGGAGAGGGAGCAGTACTTC. Its translation: CASSYWREREQYF.

The chain uses TRBV5-1 and TRBJ2-5, with D perhaps TRBD1 or TRBD2 (5 bases each). Trimming pared 4 bases from V and 2 bases from J, leaving 15 bases between. The CDR3 runs 15 residues. Germline lookup yields CDR1 SGHRS and CDR2 YFSETQ. The CDR3 spells CASSADPGPQETQYF. CDR3 in DNA: TGCGCCAGCAGCGCAGACCCGGGACCACAAGAGACCCAGTACTTC.

This chain uses TRBV5-6 with TRBJ2-7, with D perhaps matching TRBD2 (5 bases). CDR3 length: 16 amino acids. Germline V gene data show CDR1 as SGHDT and CDR2 as YYEEEE. V gave up 2 bases and J gave up 1 base, with 16 bases separating them. CDR3 nucleotides: TGTGCCAGCAGCTTACTAGGGCTCACATCTTCCTACGAGCAGTACTTC. This sequence encodes CASSLLGLTSSYEQYF.

The CDR3 sequence: CASTREGAGRTGELFF. The CDR3, as DNA: TGTGCCAGCACCAGGGAGGGAGCGGGGCGTACCGGGGAGCTGTTTTTT. The J gene is TRBJ2-2, the V gene TRBV2; 7 nucleotides line up with TRBD2. Losses at the gene ends were 7 bases for V and 5 bases for J; bases not matched to a gene: 13. CDR3 length: 16 residues. Germline V gene sequence: CDR1 SNHLY, CDR2 FYNNEI.